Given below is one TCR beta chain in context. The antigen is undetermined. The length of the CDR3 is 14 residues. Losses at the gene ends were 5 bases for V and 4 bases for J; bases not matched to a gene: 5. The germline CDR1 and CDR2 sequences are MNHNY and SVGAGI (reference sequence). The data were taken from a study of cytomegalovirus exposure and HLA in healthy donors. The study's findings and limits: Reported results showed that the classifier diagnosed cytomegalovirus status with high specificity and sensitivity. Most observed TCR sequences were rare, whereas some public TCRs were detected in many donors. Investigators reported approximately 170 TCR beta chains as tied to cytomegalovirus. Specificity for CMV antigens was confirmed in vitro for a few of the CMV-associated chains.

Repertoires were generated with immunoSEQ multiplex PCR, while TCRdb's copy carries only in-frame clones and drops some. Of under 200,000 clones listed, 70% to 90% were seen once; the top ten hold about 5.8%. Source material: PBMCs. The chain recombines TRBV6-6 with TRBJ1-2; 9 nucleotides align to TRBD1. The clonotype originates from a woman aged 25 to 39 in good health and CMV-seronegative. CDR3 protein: CASSPGTGTYGYTF. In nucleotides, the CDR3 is TGTGCCAGCAGTCCCGGGACAGGGACCTATGGCTACACCTTC.